These 18 T cell receptor beta chains originate from one sample sequenced in a study of CD4 T cells in relation to SARS-CoV-2 and coronaviruses. TCRdb keeps only in-frame clones here, not all; method: immunoSEQ multiplex PCR. This sample has 15,000 to 20,000 clones, with around three quarters found just once. These receptors have no identified antigens. The unexposed donors gave CD4+ T cells in about 2010-2019, prior to COVID-19. The cells were cultured for roughly 11 days before CD4+ T cells were isolated. The sequenced sample was CD4+ T cells from PBMCs, cultured in vitro. These receptor sequences come from a human donor in good health.

The V call is TRBV14, the J call TRBJ2-7; TRBD1 matches 10 bases. Trimming removed 5 bases from V and 3 bases from J; junction bases left unmatched: 7. CDR1 and CDR2 from the germline V gene are SGHDN and FVKESK. The CDR3 totals 15 residues. The CDR3 coding sequence is TGTGCCAGCAGCGAAAGGGACAGGGGTAACTACGAGCAGTACTTC. Its translation: CASSERDRGNYEQYF.

The chain joins TRBV5-1 to TRBJ2-1, with D maybe TRBD2 (5 bases). V was shortened by 0 bases and J by 0 bases, with 10 bases between the two germline ends. Germline V gene sequence: CDR1 SGHRS, CDR2 YFSETQ. The CDR3 contains 16 residues. CDR3 sequence reads: CASSLGYGSSYNEQFF. The DNA of the CDR3 is TGCGCCAGCAGCTTGGGATATGGGAGCTCCTACAATGAGCAGTTCTTC.

The chain combines TRBV5-1 with TRBJ2-1; D remains ambiguous. The CDR3 is 11 residues long. V was cut by 5 bases and J by 8 bases, with 8 bases left in between. From germline, CDR1 is SGHRS and CDR2 YFSETQ. Written as DNA, the CDR3 is TGCGCCAGCAGAGTAAGTGATGAGCAGTTCTTC. It yields the protein CASRVSDEQFF. The full variable domain, rest sourced from reference TRBV5-1 and TRBJ2-1, is KAGVTQTPRYLIKTRGQQVTLSCSPISGHRSVSWYQQTPGQGLQFLFEYFSETQRNKGNFPGRFSGRQFSNSRSEMNVSTLELGDSALYLCASRVSDEQFFGPGTRLTVL.

The CDR3 region is CASSVGLAGVVDTQYF. For the CDR3, the DNA is TGTGCCAGCAGCGTAGGACTAGCGGGAGTGGTAGATACGCAGTATTTT. This chain uses TRBV9 with TRBJ2-3; 12 nucleotides line up with TRBD2. Trimming cost V 0 bases and J 5 bases; bases outside gene matches: 4. CDR1 and CDR2 from the germline V gene are SGDLS and YYNGEE. This CDR3 has 16 residues.

This clone was counted a few times. The rearrangement joins TRBV30 to TRBJ2-7, with D perhaps matching TRBD2 (5 bases). Per the germline V gene, CDR1 is GTSNPN and CDR2 is SVGIG (reference sequence). The CDR3 has 13 amino acids. V was clipped by 6 bases and J by 3 bases, with 15 bases between them. In nucleotides, the CDR3 is TGTGCCTGCACCTCAGCGGCGGGCTACGAGCAGTACTTC. It yields the protein CACTSAAGYEQYF.

The rearrangement links TRBV2 to TRBJ1-1; D uncertain. The V gene's germline CDR1 is SNHLY and CDR2 FYNNEI. V lost 7 bases and J lost 2, with 11 bases in between. The CDR3 is 13 residues long. The CDR3 bases are TGTGCCAGCACCACAGATATTAACACTGAAGCTTTCTTT. This sequence encodes CASTTDINTEAFF.

This clone was observed a single time. This chain links TRBV2 with TRBJ2-1; D not certain. With 6 bases removed from V and 0 bases from J, the gap between germline ends came to 12 bases. The CDR3 runs to 15 residues. CDR1 is SNHLY and CDR2 is FYNNEI in the germline V gene. The CDR3 is CASRVAPDSYNEQFF. The DNA of the CDR3 is TGTGCCAGCAGGGTTGCGCCTGACTCCTACAATGAGCAGTTCTTC.

J is TRBJ1-1 and V is TRBV24-1; TRBD1 might be the D (5 bases). The length of the CDR3 is 13 residues. Trimming shortened V by 4 bases and J by 6 bases, and 11 bases separated the two germline ends. Germline V gives CDR1 KGHDR, CDR2 SFDVKD. The CDR3: CATSEEGRAEAFF. CDR3 nucleotide sequence: TGTGCCACCAGTGAAGAGGGGAGGGCTGAAGCTTTCTTT.

This rearrangement joins TRBV3-1 (or the pseudogene TRBV3-2) to TRBJ1-1; no firm D call. The CDR3 has 14 amino acids. V lost 1 base and J 4 bases, leaving 10 bases between the germline ends. Per germline, CDR1 LGHDT and CDR2 YNNKEL (reference sequence). The CDR3 is CASSQGRWGTEAFF. The DNA for the CDR3 is TGTGCCAGCAGCCAAGGTCGATGGGGCACTGAAGCTTTCTTT.

This sequence joins TRBV11-3 and TRBJ2-2; D gene uncertain. V shed 4 bases and J shed 2 bases, with 2 bases lying between them. Germline V gene sequence: CDR1 SGHNT, CDR2 YENEEA. CDR3 length equals 12 residues. In DNA form, the CDR3 reads TGTGCCAGCAGCTCAAACACCGGGGAGCTGTTTTTT. Amino acid sequence: CASSSNTGELFF.

This chain connects TRBV7-8 to TRBJ2-1; D is ambiguous. V lost 5 bases and J 12 bases, leaving 11 bases between the germline ends. Germline V CDR1 and CDR2: SGHVS, FQNEAQ. The CDR3 runs 11 residues. The CDR3 protein is CASSQTELQFF. DNA for the CDR3: TGTGCCAGCAGCCAGACCGAATTGCAGTTCTTC. Based on the CDR3 plus reference TRBV7-8 and TRBJ2-1, the full variable domain is GAGVSQSPRYKVAKRGQDVALRCDPISGHVSLFWYQQALGQGPEFLTYFQNEAQLDKSGLPSDRFFAERPEGSVSTLKIQRTQQEDSAVYLCASSQTELQFFGPGTRLTVL.

V and J are TRBV2 and TRBJ1-4, with 11 bases identical to TRBD1. V lost 4 bases, J lost 10 bases, and 8 bases stayed unmatched. In germline, CDR1 is SNHLY, CDR2 FYNNEI. The CDR3 extends over 15 amino acids. CDR3 loop: CASSVQDRGQGKLFF. The DNA for the CDR3 is TGTGCCAGCAGTGTGCAGGACAGGGGGCAGGGAAAACTGTTTTTT.

The sample holds one count of this clone. The chain employs TRBV5-5 and TRBJ1-1; 7 bases match TRBD1. With V trimmed by 1 base and J by 3 bases, 0 bases remained unmatched. The CDR3 is 13 residues long. CDR1 SGHKS and CDR2 YYEKEE come from the germline V gene (reference sequence). The CDR3: CASSLQGDTEAFF. CDR3 sequence (DNA): TGTGCCAGCAGCTTGCAGGGGGACACTGAAGCTTTCTTT. Combining the CDR3 with reference TRBV5-5 and TRBJ1-1 gives the whole variable domain DAGVTQSPTHLIKTRGQQVTLRCSPISGHKSVSWYQQVLGQGPQFIFQYYEKEERGRGNFPDRFSARQFPNYSSELNVNALLLGDSALYLCASSLQGDTEAFFGQGTRLTVV.

The chain recombines TRBV15 with TRBJ1-1, with D perhaps matching TRBD1 (5 bases). V shed 7 bases and J shed 1 base, with 16 bases lying between them. This CDR3 has 15 amino acids. In germline, CDR1 is LNHNV, CDR2 YYDKDF (reference sequence). The CDR3 DNA is TGTGCCACCACCACCTGGGGGGTGGGGAACACTGAAGCTTTCTTT. Translation: CATTTWGVGNTEAFF. Together with reference TRBV15 and TRBJ1-1, the CDR3 gives the full variable domain: DAMVIQNPRYQVTQFGKPVTLSCSQTLNHNVMYWYQQKSSQAPKLLFHYYDKDFNNEADTPDNFQSRRPNTSFCFLDIRSPGLGDTAMYLCATTTWGVGNTEAFFGQGTRLTVV.

This chain connects TRBV7-3 to TRBJ2-1, with D maybe TRBD2 (5 bases). Looked up from germline, CDR1 is SGHTA and CDR2 is FQGTGA. The CDR3 spans 15 residues. The V end was cut by 2 bases, the J end by 7 bases, with 15 bases between. The chain's CDR3 is CASSLSASLGNEQFF. The CDR3 DNA reads as TGTGCCAGCAGCTTATCAGCTAGCCTGGGGAATGAGCAGTTCTTC.

This chain uses TRBV27 with TRBJ1-5; a possible D gene is TRBD1 (6 bases). Germline-derived CDR1 and CDR2 are MNHEY and SMNVEV (reference sequence). The CDR3 extends over 15 amino acids. V lost 3 bases, J lost 2 bases, and 11 bases lay in between. The CDR3 DNA is TGTGCCAGCAGTTTTTCCAGACAGGGCAATCAGCCCCAGCATTTT. Translated: CASSFSRQGNQPQHF.

The V and J genes are TRBV12-3 or TRBV12-4 and TRBJ2-1; D gene uncertain. Trimming took 1 base from V and 10 from J, leaving 8 bases between them. This CDR3 has 12 residues. The CDR3: CASSLGHWEQFF. For the CDR3, the DNA is TGTGCCAGCAGTTTAGGGCATTGGGAGCAGTTCTTC.

This clone was counted between two and nine times. The gene calls are TRBV19 and TRBJ2-1; 11 bases align to TRBD2. Germline CDR1 reads LNHDA; CDR2 reads SQIVND (reference sequence). V shed 4 bases, J shed 8 bases, and the junction held 10 bases outside the gene matches. The CDR3 has 16 amino acids. CDR3 residues: CASSTILAGVHDEQFF. The CDR3 nucleotides read TGTGCCAGTAGTACCATACTAGCGGGAGTGCACGATGAGCAGTTCTTC.